The 8 T cell receptor beta chains below come from one sample, sequenced in a study of blood T cell repertoires in COVID-19. TCRdb's table, derived via immunoSEQ multiplex PCR, lists solely in-frame clones and lacks some. The sample includes 35,000 to 50,000 clones, more than 70% of them seen just once. The source material was peripheral blood. The receptors were gathered from a man aged 60-69 years with acute or convalescent COVID-19.

CDR3 in DNA: TGTGCCAGCTCACCAGCGACAGGGACGAACACTGAAGCTTTCTTT. It translates to CASSPATGTNTEAFF. The rearrangement joins TRBV18 to TRBJ1-1; 7 bases line up with TRBD1. CDR1 is KGHSH, CDR2 LQKENI, per germline. Losses at the gene ends were 2 bases for V and 1 base for J; bases not matched to a gene: 4. The CDR3 is made up of 15 amino acids. Based on the CDR3 plus reference TRBV18 and TRBJ1-1, the full variable domain is NAGVMQNPRHLVRRRGQEARLRCSPMKGHSHVYWYRQLPEEGLKFMVYLQKENIIDESGMPKERFSAEFPKEGPSILRIQQVVRGDSAAYFCASSPATGTNTEAFFGQGTRLTVV.

The chain uses TRBV9 and TRBJ2-1; TRBD2 matches at 12 bases. Germline CDR1 reads SGDLS; CDR2 reads YYNGEE. The CDR3 length is 14 residues. Trimming removed 4 bases from V and 7 bases from J; junction bases left unmatched: 3. The CDR3 bases are TGTGCCAGCAGCTTCGGGACTAGCGGGAATGAGCAGTTCTTC. As protein: CASSFGTSGNEQFF.

V usage is TRBV28 and J usage is TRBJ1-3, with D possibly being TRBD1 (6 bases). This CDR3 comprises 13 residues. V was clipped by 7 bases and J by 4 bases, with 11 bases between them. Germline CDR1 and CDR2: MDHEN and SYDVKM. The CDR3, as DNA: TGTGCCAGCATTACGGGACAAGGAAACACCATATATTTT. Its translation is CASITGQGNTIYF. The full variable domain, completed using reference TRBV28 and TRBJ1-3, is DVKVTQSSRYLVKRTGEKVFLECVQDMDHENMFWYRQDPGLGLRLIYFSYDVKMKEKGDIPEGYSVSREKKERFSLILESASTNQTSMYLCASITGQGNTIYFGEGSWLTVV.

The V and J genes are TRBV4-3 and TRBJ2-5; D gene unclear. Germline values: CDR1 LGHNA, CDR2 YSLEER. The V end lost 0 bases, the J end lost 2 bases, and 7 bases lay between the germline ends. This CDR3 is built from 14 residues. In DNA, the CDR3 is TGCGCCAGCAGCCAAGAGAACGGGCAAGAGACCCAGTACTTC. Its protein product is CASSQENGQETQYF.

This chain links TRBV5-1 with TRBJ2-3, with D possibly matching TRBD1 (5 bases). The germline V gene encodes CDR1 SGHRS and CDR2 YFSETQ. This CDR3 comprises 14 residues. The germline V and J ends were trimmed by 0 bases and 2 bases, with 7 bases remaining between them. The CDR3 DNA is TGCGCCAGCAGCTTGGAAGGGGCCACAGATACGCAGTATTTT. Encoded protein: CASSLEGATDTQYF. The variable domain in full, with the rest retrieved from reference TRBV5-1 and TRBJ2-3, is KAGVTQTPRYLIKTRGQQVTLSCSPISGHRSVSWYQQTPGQGLQFLFEYFSETQRNKGNFPGRFSGRQFSNSRSEMNVSTLELGDSALYLCASSLEGATDTQYFGPGTRLTVL.

The CDR3 sequence is CAWIRGGGYTF. CDR3 nucleotides: TGTGCCTGGATTCGAGGCGGTGGCTACACCTTC. The chain links TRBV30 to TRBJ1-2; no definite D call. Deletions cut 4 bases from V and 7 bases from J, with 10 bases between. The CDR3 covers 11 residues. Germline CDR1 GTSNPN, CDR2 SVGIG (reference sequence).

The J gene is TRBJ2-7, the V gene TRBV2; 8 nucleotides agree with TRBD2. This CDR3 comprises 13 residues. With 2 bases clipped from V and 6 bases from J, the junction kept 3 bases outside the gene matches. Germline loops: CDR1 SNHLY, CDR2 FYNNEI. The CDR3, as DNA: TGTGCCAGCAGTGAAATTCGGGAGGGCGAGCAGTACTTC. It yields the protein CASSEIREGEQYF.

The chain has TRBV28 and TRBJ1-6, with 7 bases that match TRBD1. The ends lost 7 bases at V and 1 base at J; junction bases unmatched: 7. The CDR3 has 16 residues. CDR1 is MDHEN, CDR2 SYDVKM, per germline. The chain's CDR3 is CASIQGGSSYNSPLHF. The CDR3 DNA is TGTGCCAGCATCCAGGGGGGTAGTTCCTATAATTCACCCCTCCACTTT.